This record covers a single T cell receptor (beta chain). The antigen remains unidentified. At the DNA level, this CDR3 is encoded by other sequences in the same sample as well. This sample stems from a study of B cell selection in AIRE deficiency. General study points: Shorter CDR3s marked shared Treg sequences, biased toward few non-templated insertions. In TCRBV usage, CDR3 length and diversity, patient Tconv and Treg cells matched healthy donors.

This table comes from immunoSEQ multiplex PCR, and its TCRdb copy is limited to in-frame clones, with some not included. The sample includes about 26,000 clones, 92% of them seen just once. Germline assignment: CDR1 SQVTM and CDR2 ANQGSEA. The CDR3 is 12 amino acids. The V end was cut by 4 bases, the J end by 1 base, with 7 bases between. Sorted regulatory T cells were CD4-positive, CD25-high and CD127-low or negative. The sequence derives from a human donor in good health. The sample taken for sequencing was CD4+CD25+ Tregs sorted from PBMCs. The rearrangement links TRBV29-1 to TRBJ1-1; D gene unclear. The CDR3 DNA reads TGCAGCGTTGTACGGGGGAACACTGAAGCTTTCTTT. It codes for CSVVRGNTEAFF.